Listed below are T cell receptor beta chains from one sample, sequenced in a study of beta chain features in type 1 diabetes. Assay used: immunoSEQ multiplex PCR; TCRdb lists only in-frame clones, some missing. The sample has about 180,000 clones, approximately 13% seen once. Material for sequencing was central memory CD4+ T cells from blood. All receptors come from a woman between 18 and 29 years old in good health. Each CDR3 is given with its conserved first and last residue. A D gene is named only where the DNA matches it firmly. Size tells how often a clone was seen (once, few, many) or the class of an expanded clone, and some rows leave it out.

D,V,J,size,CDR3,DNA
TRBD1,TRBV7-2,TRBJ2-1,-,CASRYAQGGEQFF,TGTGCCAGCAGGTATGCACAGGGGGGTGAGCAGTTCTTC
-,TRBV4-3,TRBJ2-3,-,CASSQEDWATQYF,TGCGCCAGCAGCCAAGAGGACTGGGCCACGCAGTATTTT
-,TRBV11-2,TRBJ2-1,few,CASTPSTYPYNEQFF,TGTGCCAGCACCCCCTCCACTTACCCCTACAATGAGCAGTTCTTC
-,TRBV6-5,TRBJ2-5,once,CASSYTLAQETQYF,TGTGCCAGCAGTTACACCCTAGCCCAAGAGACCCAGTACTTC
-,TRBV27,TRBJ1-5,-,CASSLTVNQPQHF,TGTGCCAGCAGTCTAACAGTAAATCAGCCCCAGCATTTT
-,TRBV27,TRBJ1-2,few,CASSLFGGNYGYTF,TGTGCCAGCAGTCTCTTCGGGGGAAACTATGGCTACACCTTC
TRBD2,TRBV7-9,TRBJ2-7,few,CASSHTSAAPYEQYF,TGTGCCAGCAGCCACACTAGCGCCGCCCCCTACGAGCAGTACTTC
-,TRBV7-2,TRBJ1-2,few,CASSLAVGEGDGYTF,TGTGCCAGCAGCTTAGCCGTAGGGGAGGGCGATGGCTACACCTTC
TRBD1,TRBV7-2,TRBJ2-4,-,CASSPRGRLDIQYF,TGTGCCAGCAGCCCCAGGGGGCGCTTAGACATTCAGTACTTC
-,TRBV5-6,TRBJ1-2,-,CASSYQTANYGYTF,TGTGCCAGCAGCTATCAAACTGCTAACTATGGCTACACCTTC
-,TRBV4-3,TRBJ2-1,-,CASSQGLGSNGQFF,TGCGCCAGCAGCCAAGGGCTAGGTAGCAATGGGCAGTTCTTC
TRBD2,TRBV28,TRBJ2-5,-,CASKLAGVETQYF,TGTGCCAGCAAGCTAGCGGGAGTTGAGACCCAGTACTTC
TRBD1,TRBV6-1,TRBJ2-1,-,CASSTSGQGNEQFF,TGTGCCAGCAGTACCTCGGGACAGGGGAATGAGCAGTTCTTC
-,TRBV7-3,TRBJ1-5,few,CASSSQDSPQHF,TGTGCCAGCAGCTCCCAAGACAGTCCCCAGCATTTT
TRBD1,TRBV7-2,TRBJ1-1,few,CASSPQGSVNTEAFF,TGTGCCAGCAGCCCACAGGGGAGCGTGAACACTGAAGCTTTCTTT
TRBD1,TRBV5-1,TRBJ2-5,-,CASSLAGQRRETQYF,TGCGCCAGCAGCTTGGCGGGACAGCGAAGAGAGACCCAGTACTTC
-,TRBV7-6,TRBJ2-5,few,CASSPRGRGSKETQYF,TGTGCCAGCAGCCCCAGGGGCCGGGGCTCCAAAGAGACCCAGTACTTC
TRBD2,TRBV28,TRBJ2-7,few,CASSGWGLAGGISEQYF,TGTGCCAGCTCTGGATGGGGACTAGCGGGAGGTATCTCCGAGCAGTACTTC
TRBD2,TRBV5-1,TRBJ2-2,-,CASSLGSSGTNTGELFF,TGCGCCAGCAGCTTGGGGTCTAGCGGGACGAACACCGGGGAGCTGTTTTTT
-,TRBV28,TRBJ1-5,few,CASLQAGSAGQNQPQHF,TGTGCCAGCTTACAGGCAGGTTCGGCAGGCCAAAATCAGCCCCAGCATTTT
-,TRBV7-6,TRBJ2-1,few,CASSLVESEQFF,TGTGCCAGCAGCTTAGTTGAGAGTGAGCAGTTCTTC
TRBD2,TRBV11-2,TRBJ2-3,-,CASSSPSGYSTDTQYF,TGTGCCAGCAGTTCGCCTAGCGGATATAGCACAGATACGCAGTATTTT